The clone carrying this TCR beta chain was seen at least ten times. Antigen specificity is unknown. CD4 T cells were positively selected, then CD8 T cells from the CD4-negative fraction. V was shortened by 5 bases and J by 6 bases, with 16 bases between the two germline ends. The CDR3 contains 15 residues. Germline V gene data show CDR1 as MNHEY and CDR2 as SVGEGT. These data are taken from a study of naive and memory T cell subsets. The beta constant-region primer was an equimolar mix of two oligonucleotides covering TRBC1 and TRBC2. Nested alpha and beta constant-region primers with the SP2 primer drove four PCR rounds on ligated cDNA. Using its own MiXCR run on the UMI-ligation and nested PCR reads, TCRdb lists one record per CDR3 protein. The sample has roughly 92,000 distinct CDR3 sequences; 10% to 12% are singletons. Study-level findings and limits: Possibly reflecting memory cells re-expressing CD45RA, a few larger clonotypes occurred in naive repertoires, especially CD8. Each distinct alpha or beta sequence counts as one clonotype. From naive to CM, EM and EMRA, diversity decreased and Gini increased.

V usage is TRBV6-2 or TRBV6-3 and J usage is TRBJ2-2; D is ambiguous. The sequencing sample was made of naive CD4+ T cells from blood. The sequence derives from a human donor in good health. The CDR3 DNA reads as TGTGCCAGCAGTGGAAAGGGAAAAAAGGCCGGGGAGCTGTTTTTT. Translation gives CASSGKGKKAGELFF.